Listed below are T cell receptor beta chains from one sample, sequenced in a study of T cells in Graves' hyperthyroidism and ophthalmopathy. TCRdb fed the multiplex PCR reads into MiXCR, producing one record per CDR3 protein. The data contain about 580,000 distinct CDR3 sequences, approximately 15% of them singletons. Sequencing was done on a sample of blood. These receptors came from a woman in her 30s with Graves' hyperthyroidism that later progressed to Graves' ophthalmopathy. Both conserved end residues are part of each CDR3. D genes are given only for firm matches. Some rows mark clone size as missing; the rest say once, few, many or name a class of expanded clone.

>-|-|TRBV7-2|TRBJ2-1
TGTGCCAGCTCCAGTTTGGATGAGCAGTTCTTC
CASSSLDEQFF
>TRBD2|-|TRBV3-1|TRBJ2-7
TGTGCCAGCAGCCAAGGACTAGCGGGAGCATTCTACGAGCAGTACTTC
CASSQGLAGAFYEQYF
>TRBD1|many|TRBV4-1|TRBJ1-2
TGCGCCAGCAGCACACAGGGGGCGAGGGGCTACACCTTC
CASSTQGARGYTF
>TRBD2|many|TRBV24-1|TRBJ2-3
TGTGCCACCAGTACTAGCGGGGGACCGGACACGCAGTATTTT
CATSTSGGPDTQYF
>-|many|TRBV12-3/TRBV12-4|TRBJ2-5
TGTGCCAGCAGCTTTACAGGGTACCAAGAGACCCAGTACTTC
CASSFTGYQETQYF
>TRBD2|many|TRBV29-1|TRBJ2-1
TGCAGCGTTCACAGGGGGACTAGCGCCTACAATGAGCAGTTCTTC
CSVHRGTSAYNEQFF
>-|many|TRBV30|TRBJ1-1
TGTGCTGGGGGGCGTGAAATCCCAGCTTTCTTT
CAGGREIPAFF
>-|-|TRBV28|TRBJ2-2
TGTGCCAGCGGTTTCGAGCTAATTAACACCGGGGAGCTGTTTTTT
CASGFELINTGELFF
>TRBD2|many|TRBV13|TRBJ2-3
TGTGCCAGCAGTCTTAGCGGGAGGGCCATGGCAGATACGCAGTATTTT
CASSLSGRAMADTQYF
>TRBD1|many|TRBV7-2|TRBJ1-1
TGTGCCAGCAGCACACAGGGGCCTAACACTGAAGCTTTCTTT
CASSTQGPNTEAFF
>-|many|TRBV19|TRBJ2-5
TGTGCCAGTAGTATTCAAGTGGGCGCGCAAGAGACCCAGTACTTC
CASSIQVGAQETQYF
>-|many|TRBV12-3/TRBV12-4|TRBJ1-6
TGTGCCAGCAGTCCCGAGGGGGGCCCTGTCCACTTT
CASSPEGGPVHF
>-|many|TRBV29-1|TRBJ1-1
TGCAGCGTTGATTACATGAACACTGAAGCTTTCTTT
CSVDYMNTEAFF
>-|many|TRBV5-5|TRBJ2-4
TGTGCCAGCAGCTTGGGTGACAGTTCCCTTATGGACATTCAGTACTTC
CASSLGDSSLMDIQYF
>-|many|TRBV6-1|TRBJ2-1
TGTGCCAGCAGCTCTTTTTCGGGCACTGAGCAGTTCTTC
CASSSFSGTEQFF
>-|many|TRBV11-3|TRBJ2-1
TGTGCCAGCAGCTTAAACTTCGCTGGCAATGAGCAGTTCTTC
CASSLNFAGNEQFF
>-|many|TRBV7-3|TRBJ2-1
TGTGCCAGCAGCTCTCCGGGGTACAATGAGCAGTTCTTC
CASSSPGYNEQFF
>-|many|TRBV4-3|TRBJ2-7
TGCGCCAGCAGCCAAGATGGGGGCGGAGGCTACGAGCAGTACTTC
CASSQDGGGGYEQYF
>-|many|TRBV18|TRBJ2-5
TGTGCCAGCTCACCACGGTCCACAATAGCAACGGAGACCCAGTACTTC
CASSPRSTIATETQYF
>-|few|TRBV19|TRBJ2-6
TGTGCCAGTAGTTCCCGGACGGACCCCTCTGGGGCCAACGTCCTGACTTTC
CASSSRTDPSGANVLTF
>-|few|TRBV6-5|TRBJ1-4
TGTGCCAGCAGTTACCTTCCGGAGACAGGTGCTGAAAAACTGTTTTTT
CASSYLPETGAEKLFF
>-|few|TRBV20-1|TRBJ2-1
TGCAGTGCTAACCCATATAGCGGCCTCTACAATGAGCAGTTCTTC
CSANPYSGLYNEQFF
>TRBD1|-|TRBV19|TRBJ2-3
TGTGCCAGTAGTGACCAGGGGGCAGATACGCAGTATTTT
CASSDQGADTQYF
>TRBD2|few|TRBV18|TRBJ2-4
TGTGCCAGCTCACCCCGACTAGCGGGAGGGGTAAACATTCAGTACTTC
CASSPRLAGGVNIQYF
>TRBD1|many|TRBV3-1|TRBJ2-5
TGTGCCAGCAGCCAACAGGGGGCGGGGGAGACCCAGTACTTC
CASSQQGAGETQYF
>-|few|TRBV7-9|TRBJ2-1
TGTGCCAGCAGCTTAGACAGACCGAGCTCCTACAATGAGCAGTTCTTC
CASSLDRPSSYNEQFF
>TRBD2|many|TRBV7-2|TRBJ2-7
TGTGCCAGCAGCATTAGCGGGAGCTACGAGCAGTACTTC
CASSISGSYEQYF
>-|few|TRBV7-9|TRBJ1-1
TGTGCCAGCAGCTCAGGGGTGAGAACTGAAGCTTTCTTT
CASSSGVRTEAFF